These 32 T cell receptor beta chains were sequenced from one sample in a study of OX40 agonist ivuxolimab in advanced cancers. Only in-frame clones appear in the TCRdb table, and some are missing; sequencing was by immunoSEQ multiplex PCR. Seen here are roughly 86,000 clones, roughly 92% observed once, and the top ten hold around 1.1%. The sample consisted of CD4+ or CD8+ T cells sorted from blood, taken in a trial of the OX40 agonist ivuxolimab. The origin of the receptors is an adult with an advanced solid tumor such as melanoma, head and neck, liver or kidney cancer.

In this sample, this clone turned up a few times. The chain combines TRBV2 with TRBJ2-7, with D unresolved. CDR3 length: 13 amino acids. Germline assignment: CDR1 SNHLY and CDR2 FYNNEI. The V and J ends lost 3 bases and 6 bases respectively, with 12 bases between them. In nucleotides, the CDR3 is TGTGCCAGCAGTGATGTCAGGTCGATCGAGCAGTACTTC. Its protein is CASSDVRSIEQYF.

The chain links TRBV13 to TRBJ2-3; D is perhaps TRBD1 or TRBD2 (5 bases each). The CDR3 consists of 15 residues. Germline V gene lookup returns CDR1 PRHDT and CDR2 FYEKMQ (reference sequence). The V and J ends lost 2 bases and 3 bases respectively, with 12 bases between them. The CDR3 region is CASSLSGRQTDTQYF. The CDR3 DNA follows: TGTGCCAGCAGCTTATCAGGGAGACAAACAGATACGCAGTATTTT. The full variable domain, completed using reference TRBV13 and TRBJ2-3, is AAGVIQSPRHLIKEKRETATLKCYPIPRHDTVYWYQQGPGQDPQFLISFYEKMQSDKGSIPDRFSAQQFSDYHSELNMSSLELGDSALYFCASSLSGRQTDTQYFGPGTRLTVL.

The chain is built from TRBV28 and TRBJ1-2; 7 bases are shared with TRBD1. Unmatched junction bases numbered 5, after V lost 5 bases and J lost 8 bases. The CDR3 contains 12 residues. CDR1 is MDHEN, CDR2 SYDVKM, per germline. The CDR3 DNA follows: TGTGCCAGCAGTAATACAGGGGTAGGCTACACCTTC. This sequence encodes CASSNTGVGYTF.

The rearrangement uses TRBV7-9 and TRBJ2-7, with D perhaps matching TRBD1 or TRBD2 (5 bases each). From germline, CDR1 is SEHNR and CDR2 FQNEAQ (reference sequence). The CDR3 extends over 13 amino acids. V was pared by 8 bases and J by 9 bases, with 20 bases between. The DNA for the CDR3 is TGTGCCAGCGGGGGACGGAATGAAGGCGGGCAGTACTTC. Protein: CASGGRNEGGQYF.

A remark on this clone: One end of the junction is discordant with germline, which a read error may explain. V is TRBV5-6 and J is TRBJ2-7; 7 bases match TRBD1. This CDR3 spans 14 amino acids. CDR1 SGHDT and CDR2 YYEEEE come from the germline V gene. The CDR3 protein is CASTLTGMVREQYF. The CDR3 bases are TGTGCCAGCACCTTGACAGGGATGGTGAGGGAGCAGTACTTC.

The CDR3 DNA reads TGTGCCTGGAGGGAACAGGGGGTAGCAGGACAGCCCCAGCATTTT. As protein: CAWREQGVAGQPQHF. This chain joins TRBV30 and TRBJ1-5; TRBD1 agrees at 8 bases. The ends lost 3 bases at V and 7 bases at J; junction bases unmatched: 11. Germline CDR1 is GTSNPN and CDR2 is SVGIG (reference sequence). This CDR3 spans 15 amino acids.

DNA for the CDR3: TGTGCCAGCAGATTGACAGGGGATCAGCCCCAGCATTTT. Its translation: CASRLTGDQPQHF. The J gene is TRBJ1-5, the V gene TRBV6-1; TRBD1 matches at 8 bases. CDR3 length: 13 amino acids. V trimming: 6 bases; J trimming: 5 bases; junction bases outside the gene matches: 3. Germline-derived CDR1 and CDR2 are MNHNS and SASEGT.

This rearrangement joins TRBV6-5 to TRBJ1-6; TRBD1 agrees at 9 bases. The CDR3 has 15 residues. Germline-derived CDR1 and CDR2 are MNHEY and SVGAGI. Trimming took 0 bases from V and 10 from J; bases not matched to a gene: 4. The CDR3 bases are TGTGCCAGCAGTTACTCACAGGGGGCGCGATCACCCCTCCACTTT. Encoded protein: CASSYSQGARSPLHF.

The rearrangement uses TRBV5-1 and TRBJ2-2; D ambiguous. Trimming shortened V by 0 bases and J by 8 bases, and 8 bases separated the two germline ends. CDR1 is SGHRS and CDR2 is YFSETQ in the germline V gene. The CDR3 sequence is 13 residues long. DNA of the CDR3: TGCGCCAGCAGCTTGGGCCCTGAAGGGGAGCTGTTTTTT. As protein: CASSLGPEGELFF.

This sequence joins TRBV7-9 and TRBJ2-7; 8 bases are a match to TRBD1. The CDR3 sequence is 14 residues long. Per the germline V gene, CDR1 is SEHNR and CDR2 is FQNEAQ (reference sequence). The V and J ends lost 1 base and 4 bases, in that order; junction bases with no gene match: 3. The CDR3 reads CASSLEDREYEQYF. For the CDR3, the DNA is TGTGCCAGCAGCTTAGAGGACAGGGAGTACGAGCAGTACTTC.

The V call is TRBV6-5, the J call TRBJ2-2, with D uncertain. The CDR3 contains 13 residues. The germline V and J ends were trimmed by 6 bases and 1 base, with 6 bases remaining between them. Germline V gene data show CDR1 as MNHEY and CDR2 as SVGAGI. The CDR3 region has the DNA TGTGCCAGCAGCCGTCGGAACACCGGGGAGCTGTTTTTT. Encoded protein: CASSRRNTGELFF.

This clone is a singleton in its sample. DNA of the CDR3: TGTGCCAGCAGGTCAGCGGGAGGTCTTTACAATGAGCAGTTCTTC. Protein sequence: CASRSAGGLYNEQFF. V and J are TRBV27 and TRBJ2-1; 9 bases are a match to TRBD2. This CDR3 spans 15 amino acids. The trim removed 6 bases at V and 4 bases at J, leaving 7 bases unmatched. Germline CDR1 and CDR2: MNHEY and SMNVEV (reference sequence).

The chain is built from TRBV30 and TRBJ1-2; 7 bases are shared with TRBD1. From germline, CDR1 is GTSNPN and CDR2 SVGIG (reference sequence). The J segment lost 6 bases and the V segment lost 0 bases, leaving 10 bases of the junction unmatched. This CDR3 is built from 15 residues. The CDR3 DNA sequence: TGTGCCTGGAGTGTCCAGGGGGTGACCTCCCATGGCTACACCTTC. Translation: CAWSVQGVTSHGYTF.

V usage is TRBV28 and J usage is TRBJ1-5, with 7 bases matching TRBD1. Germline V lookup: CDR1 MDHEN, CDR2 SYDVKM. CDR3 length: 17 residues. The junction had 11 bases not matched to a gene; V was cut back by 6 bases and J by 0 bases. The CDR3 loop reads CASRKAQGPYSNQPQHF. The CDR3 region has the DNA TGTGCCAGCAGGAAAGCACAGGGGCCCTATAGCAATCAGCCCCAGCATTTT. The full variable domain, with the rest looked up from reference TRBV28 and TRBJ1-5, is DVKVTQSSRYLVKRTGEKVFLECVQDMDHENMFWYRQDPGLGLRLIYFSYDVKMKEKGDIPEGYSVSREKKERFSLILESASTNQTSMYLCASRKAQGPYSNQPQHFGDGTRLSIL.

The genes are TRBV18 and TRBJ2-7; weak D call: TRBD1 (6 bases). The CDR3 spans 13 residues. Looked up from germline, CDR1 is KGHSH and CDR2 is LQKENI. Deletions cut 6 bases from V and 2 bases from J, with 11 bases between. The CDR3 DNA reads TGTGCCAGCTCTCAACAGGGTACCTACGAGCAGTACTTC. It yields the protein CASSQQGTYEQYF.

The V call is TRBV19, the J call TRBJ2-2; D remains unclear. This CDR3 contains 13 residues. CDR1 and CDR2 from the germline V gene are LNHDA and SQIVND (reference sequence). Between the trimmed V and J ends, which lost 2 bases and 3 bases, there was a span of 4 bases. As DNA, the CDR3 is TGTGCCAGTAGTATACGGTACACCGGGGAGCTGTTTTTT. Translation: CASSIRYTGELFF.

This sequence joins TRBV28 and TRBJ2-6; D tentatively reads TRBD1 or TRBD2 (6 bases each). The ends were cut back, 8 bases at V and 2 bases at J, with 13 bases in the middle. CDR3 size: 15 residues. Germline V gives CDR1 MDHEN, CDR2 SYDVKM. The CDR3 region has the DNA TGTGCCAGCCGAAAGGGGGGAACTGGGGCCAACGTCCTGACTTTC. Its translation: CASRKGGTGANVLTF.

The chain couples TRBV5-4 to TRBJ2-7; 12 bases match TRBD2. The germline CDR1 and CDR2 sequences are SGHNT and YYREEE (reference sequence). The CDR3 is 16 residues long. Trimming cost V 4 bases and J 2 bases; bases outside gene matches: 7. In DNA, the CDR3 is TGTGCCAGCAGCCAAGAAGGGACTAGCGGGCCCTACGAGCAGTACTTC. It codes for CASSQEGTSGPYEQYF.

In DNA form, the CDR3 reads TGTGCCAGCAGTGAACCGGGACGCCCTTTGATTGGCTACACCTTC. Its protein product is CASSEPGRPLIGYTF. V gene TRBV25-1 combines with J gene TRBJ1-2; tentatively, D is TRBD1 (5 bases). Trimming pared 2 bases from V and 7 bases from J, leaving 17 bases between. This CDR3 has 15 amino acids. The germline gives CDR1 MGHDK, CDR2 SYGVNS.

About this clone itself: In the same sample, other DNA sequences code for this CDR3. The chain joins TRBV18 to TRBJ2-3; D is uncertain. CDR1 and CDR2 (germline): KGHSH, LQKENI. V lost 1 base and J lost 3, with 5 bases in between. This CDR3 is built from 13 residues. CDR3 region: CASSPLTTDTQYF. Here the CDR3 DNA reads TGTGCCAGCTCACCACTTACTACAGATACGCAGTATTTT.

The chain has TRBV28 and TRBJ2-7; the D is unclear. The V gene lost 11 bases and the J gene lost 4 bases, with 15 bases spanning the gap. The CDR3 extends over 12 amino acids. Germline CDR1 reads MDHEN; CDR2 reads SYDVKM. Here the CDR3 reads CAASRRAYEQYF. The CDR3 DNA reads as TGTGCCGCAAGCCGACGGGCATACGAGCAGTACTTC.

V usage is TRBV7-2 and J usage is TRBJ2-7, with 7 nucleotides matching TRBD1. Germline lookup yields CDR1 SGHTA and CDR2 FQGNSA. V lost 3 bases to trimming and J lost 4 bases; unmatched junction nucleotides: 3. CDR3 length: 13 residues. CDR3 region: CASSFGQAYEQYF. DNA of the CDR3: TGTGCCAGCAGCTTCGGACAGGCGTACGAGCAGTACTTC.

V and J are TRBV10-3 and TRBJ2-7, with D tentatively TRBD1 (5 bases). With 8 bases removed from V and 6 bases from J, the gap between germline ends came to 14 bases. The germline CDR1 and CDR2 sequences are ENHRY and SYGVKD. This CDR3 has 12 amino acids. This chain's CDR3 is CAIAAGLSEQYF. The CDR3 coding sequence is TGTGCCATCGCGGCAGGGCTCAGCGAGCAGTACTTC.

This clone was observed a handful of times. The CDR3 loop is CAISESQGTGELFF. CDR3 bases: TGTGCCATCAGTGAGTCCCAGGGCACCGGGGAGCTGTTTTTT. The genes are TRBV10-3 and TRBJ2-2, with a possible D match to TRBD1 (5 bases). The length of the CDR3 is 14 residues. Germline loops: CDR1 ENHRY, CDR2 SYGVKD. The V gene lost 0 bases and the J gene lost 4 bases, with 6 bases spanning the gap.

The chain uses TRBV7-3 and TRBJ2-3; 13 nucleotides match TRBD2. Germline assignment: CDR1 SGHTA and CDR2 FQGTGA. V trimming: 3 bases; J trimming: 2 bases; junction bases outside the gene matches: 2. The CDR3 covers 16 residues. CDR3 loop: CASSLGLAGTTDTQYF. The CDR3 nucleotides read TGTGCCAGCAGCTTGGGACTAGCGGGGACCACAGATACGCAGTATTTT.

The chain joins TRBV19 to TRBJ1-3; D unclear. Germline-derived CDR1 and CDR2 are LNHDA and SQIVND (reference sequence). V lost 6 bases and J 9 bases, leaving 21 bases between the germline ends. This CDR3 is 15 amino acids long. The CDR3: CASRGGYDGPSTIYF. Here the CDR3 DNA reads TGTGCCAGTAGGGGAGGTTACGACGGACCCAGCACCATATATTTT. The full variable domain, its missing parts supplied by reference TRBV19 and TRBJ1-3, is DGGITQSPKYLFRKEGQNVTLSCEQNLNHDAMYWYRQDPGQGLRLIYYSQIVNDFQKGDIAEGYSVSREKKESFPLTVTSAQKNPTAFYLCASRGGYDGPSTIYFGEGSWLTVV.

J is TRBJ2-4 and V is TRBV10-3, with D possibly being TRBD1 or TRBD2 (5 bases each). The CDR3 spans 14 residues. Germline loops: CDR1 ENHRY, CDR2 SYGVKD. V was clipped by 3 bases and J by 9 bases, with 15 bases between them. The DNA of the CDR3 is TGTGCCATCAGTGATTTGGGGGATGGGGGCATTCAGTACTTC. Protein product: CAISDLGDGGIQYF.

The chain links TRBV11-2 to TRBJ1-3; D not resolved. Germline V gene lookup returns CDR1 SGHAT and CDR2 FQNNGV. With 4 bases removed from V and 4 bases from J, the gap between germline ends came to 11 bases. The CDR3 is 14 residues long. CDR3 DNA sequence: TGTGCCAGCAGCTCCAGGCTCTTGGGAAACACCATATATTTT. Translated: CASSSRLLGNTIYF.

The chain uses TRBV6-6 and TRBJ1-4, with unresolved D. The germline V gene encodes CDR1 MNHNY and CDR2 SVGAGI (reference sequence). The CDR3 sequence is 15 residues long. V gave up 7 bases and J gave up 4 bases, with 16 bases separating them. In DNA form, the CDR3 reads TGTGCCAGCACTCCCGGCCGACTGATTAATGAAAAACTGTTTTTT. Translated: CASTPGRLINEKLFF.

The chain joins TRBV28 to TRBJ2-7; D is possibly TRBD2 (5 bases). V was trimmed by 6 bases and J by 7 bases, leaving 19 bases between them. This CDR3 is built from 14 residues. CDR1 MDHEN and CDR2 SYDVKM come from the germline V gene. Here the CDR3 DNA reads TGTGCCAGCAGCCCGCCTATAGCGATCAGGGAGCAGTACTTC. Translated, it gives CASSPPIAIREQYF.

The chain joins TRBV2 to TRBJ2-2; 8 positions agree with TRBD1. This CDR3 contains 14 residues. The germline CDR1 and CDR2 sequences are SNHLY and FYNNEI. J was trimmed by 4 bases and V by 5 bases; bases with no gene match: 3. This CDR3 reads CASSLGQATGELFF. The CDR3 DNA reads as TGTGCCAGCAGTCTGGGACAGGCCACCGGGGAGCTGTTTTTT.

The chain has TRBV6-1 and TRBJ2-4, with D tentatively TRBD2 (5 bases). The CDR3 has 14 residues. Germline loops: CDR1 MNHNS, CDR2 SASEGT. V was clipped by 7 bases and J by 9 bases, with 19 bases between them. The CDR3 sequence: CASNADPRGSIQYF. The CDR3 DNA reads TGTGCCAGCAATGCTGACCCTCGTGGGAGCATTCAGTACTTC.